This is a list of T cell receptor beta chains from one sample in a study of human T cells and chemical hapten exposure. A single record per CDR3 protein comes from TCRdb applying MiXCR to the RACE reads. The table records more than 50,000 distinct CDR3 sequences, around 7% of them present only once. Sequenced material: whole blood, taken in connection with sensitization to the hapten diphenylcyclopropenone (DPC). The receptors were gathered from a woman younger than 45 with alopecia areata. Some clones in this sample may be carry-over from other donors' samples. CDR3s include the opening cysteine and the closing phenylalanine or tryptophan. D genes are given only for firm matches. A clone size is listed for some rows: how often the clone was seen (once, few, many), or a class if it is expanded.

.,.,TRBV12-3/TRBV12-4,TRBJ1-1,TGTGCCAGCAGTTTAACGGATCGCGCTGAAGCTTTCTTT,CASSLTDRAEAFF
.,many,TRBV12-3/TRBV12-4,TRBJ1-1,TGTGCCAGCAGTTTATTTTCCCTTTCTACTGAAGCTTTCTTT,CASSLFSLSTEAFF
.,many,TRBV7-9,TRBJ2-1,TGTGCCAGCAGCTTCGGGACATCGTACAATGAGCAGTTCTTC,CASSFGTSYNEQFF
TRBD1,many,TRBV12-3/TRBV12-4,TRBJ1-2,TGTGCCAGCAGCCCACGGGACAGGGGGCCGTATGGCTACACCTTC,CASSPRDRGPYGYTF
.,.,TRBV5-6,TRBJ1-1,TGTGCCAGCAGCTTGGTGCCGAACACTGAAGCTTTCTTT,CASSLVPNTEAFF
TRBD1,few,TRBV27,TRBJ1-5,TGTGCCAGCAGTCACGACAGGGCGGATCAGCCCCAGCATTTT,CASSHDRADQPQHF
.,many,TRBV6-6,TRBJ1-1,TGTGCCAGCAGCCAGGGCAGGGTAGGCACTGAAGCTTTCTTT,CASSQGRVGTEAFF
.,.,TRBV3-1,TRBJ1-1,TGTGCCAGCAACCAAGGGGGGGCTCGGGGCACTGAAGCTTTCTTT,CASNQGGARGTEAFF
.,.,TRBV5-6,TRBJ1-1,TGTGCCAGCAGCTTTGCCCGAGACACTGAAGCTTTCTTT,CASSFARDTEAFF
.,many,TRBV3-1,TRBJ1-4,TGTGCCAGCAGCCAAGTCCGTTCGCTCAATGAAAAACTGTTTTTT,CASSQVRSLNEKLFF
.,.,TRBV2,TRBJ1-1,TGTGCCAGCAGTCCTGGTGTGGAAGCTTTCTTT,CASSPGVEAFF
.,many,TRBV6-1,TRBJ2-3,TGTGCCAGCACAACAGGGTATGGAGATACGCAGTATTTT,CASTTGYGDTQYF
.,few,TRBV11-2,TRBJ2-5,TGTGCCAGCAGCTTCACAGAAAAAGAGACCCAGTACTTC,CASSFTEKETQYF
.,many,TRBV7-9,TRBJ1-1,TGTGCCAGCTCCACCCTAACTGAAGCTTTCTTT,CASSTLTEAFF
.,many,TRBV6-5,TRBJ2-4,TGTGCCAGCAGTTACTCGCTTGACGGCACCAAAAACATTCAGTACTTC,CASSYSLDGTKNIQYF
.,few,TRBV12-3/TRBV12-4,TRBJ2-1,TGTGCCAGCAGTTTACAGGGGAATGAGCAGTTCTTC,CASSLQGNEQFF
.,few,TRBV5-1,TRBJ2-1,TGCGCCAGCAGCTTTACGGACAGCTCCTACAATGAGCAGTTCTTC,CASSFTDSSYNEQFF
TRBD2,many,TRBV30,TRBJ2-4,TGTGCCTGGAGTCCTGGACGGGGGGACCCAGTCTTC,CAWSPGRGDPVF
.,few,TRBV29-1,TRBJ1-4,TGCAGCGTTGGGGGAGACGAAAAACTGTTTTTT,CSVGGDEKLFF
.,many,TRBV20-1,TRBJ1-1,TGCAGTGCTACCCCGATGGGGGCAGGCACTGAAGCTTTCTTT,CSATPMGAGTEAFF
.,many,TRBV5-1,TRBJ1-3,TGCGCCAGCAGCTTGGACGGGCAGGGAATTCGGAACACCATATATTTT,CASSLDGQGIRNTIYF
TRBD1,many,TRBV12-3/TRBV12-4,TRBJ1-1,TGTGCCAGCAGCTCCGACAGGGTCGGAGCTTTCTTT,CASSSDRVGAFF
TRBD2,.,TRBV27,TRBJ2-7,TGTGCCAGCAGTTTAAAGCGGGGGGGCCGGTACGAGCAGTACTTC,CASSLKRGGRYEQYF
TRBD2,.,TRBV2,TRBJ2-3,TGTGCCAGCAGCAAAGGGACTAGCGGTACAGATACGCAGTATTTT,CASSKGTSGTDTQYF
.,.,TRBV30,TRBJ1-2,TGTGCCTGGAGTAAGACGGGCTATGGCTACACCTTC,CAWSKTGYGYTF
TRBD2,many,TRBV12-3/TRBV12-4,TRBJ2-7,TGTGCCAGCGGGACTAGCGGCTACGAGCAGTACTTC,CASGTSGYEQYF
.,many,TRBV19,TRBJ1-5,TGTGCCAGTAGTATTGTCATTACCTTCCTAGATCAGCCCCAGCATTTT,CASSIVITFLDQPQHF
.,.,TRBV6-5,TRBJ2-6,TGTGCCAGCAGCCAGCCCAATCGGGCCAACGTCCTGACTTTC,CASSQPNRANVLTF
.,many,TRBV10-2,TRBJ2-3,TGCGCCAGCAGTGAGTCCGGCGGGTACTCCGTCACAGATACGCAGTATTTT,CASSESGGYSVTDTQYF
.,.,TRBV10-3,TRBJ1-5,TGTGCCATCAGTGGGGGGTTATCTCAGCCCCAGCATTTT,CAISGGLSQPQHF
.,many,TRBV29-1,TRBJ2-1,TGCAGCGTTGAAGATATGGGGGGAGCTAGGAATGAGCAGTTCTTC,CSVEDMGGARNEQFF
.,many,TRBV3-1,TRBJ1-6,TGTGCCAGCAGCCGCGAGAGCTCCTATAATTCACCCCTCCACTTT,CASSRESSYNSPLHF
.,few,TRBV20-1,TRBJ2-4,TGCAGTGCTGTGACACTTGCCAAAAACATTCAGTACTTC,CSAVTLAKNIQYF
.,few,TRBV5-1,TRBJ2-6,TGCGCCAGCAGCCGCTTGGCTTTCTCTGGGGCCAACGTCCTGACTTTC,CASSRLAFSGANVLTF
TRBD1,.,TRBV30,TRBJ2-7,TGTGCCTGGAAGGGACAGGGGGCTAATCTAAGGGTCGGCTCCTACGAGCAGTACTTC,CAWKGQGANLRVGSYEQYF
.,.,TRBV6-1,TRBJ1-1,TGTGCCAGCCTGAGCTGGGAAAACACTGAAGCTTTCTTT,CASLSWENTEAFF
.,many,TRBV5-1,TRBJ2-1,TGCGCCAGCAGCTTGGGGGTCGACAGTTACAATGAGCAGTTCTTC,CASSLGVDSYNEQFF
TRBD1,many,TRBV5-1,TRBJ2-3,TGCGCCAGCTTCCCCGGGACAGGAGGGGTAGATACGCAGTATTTT,CASFPGTGGVDTQYF
.,many,TRBV7-3,TRBJ1-1,TGTGCCAGCAGCTTGGGCGGGGACACTGAAGCTTTCTTT,CASSLGGDTEAFF
.,.,TRBV6-6,TRBJ2-5,TGTGCCAGCAGTTACTTTTGGCTAGTGGGGGGTTCCCAAGAGACCCAGTACTTC,CASSYFWLVGGSQETQYF
.,few,TRBV20-1,TRBJ1-3,TGCAGTGCTAGGGGGACCTGTGGAAACACCATATATTTT,CSARGTCGNTIYF
.,many,TRBV27,TRBJ2-3,TGTGCCAGCAGTTTATCGGGGGCCCGCACAGATACGCAGTATTTT,CASSLSGARTDTQYF
.,.,TRBV6-6,TRBJ1-1,TGTGCCAGCAGACACGACCAGGGGACTGAAGCTTTCTTT,CASRHDQGTEAFF
.,few,TRBV12-3/TRBV12-4,TRBJ1-1,TGTGCCAGCAGTTTTTTGGACACTGAAGCTTTCTTT,CASSFLDTEAFF
.,.,TRBV18,TRBJ1-1,TGTGCCAGCTCCCTCGCCCTGACAGATTTGAACACTGAAGCTTTCTTT,CASSLALTDLNTEAFF
TRBD1,many,TRBV12-3/TRBV12-4,TRBJ2-6,TGTGCCAGCAGTCATGGACAGGGGGCGGTCGGGGCCAACGTCCTGACTTTC,CASSHGQGAVGANVLTF
.,.,TRBV6-1,TRBJ2-3,TGTGCCAGCAGTGATGTCGGGGCGCCAGCAGATACGCAGTATTTT,CASSDVGAPADTQYF
.,few,TRBV4-2,TRBJ1-4,TGTGCCAGCAGCCAACCGTGGGCCCTTAATGAAAAACTGTTTTTT,CASSQPWALNEKLFF
.,.,TRBV25-1,TRBJ2-7,TGTGCCAGCAGTGAAGGGGTAGGGGCAGCCTACGAGCAGTACTTC,CASSEGVGAAYEQYF
TRBD1,many,TRBV7-2,TRBJ2-3,TGTGCCAGCAACATTCCGGGACAGGGGCCGGATACGCAGTATTTT,CASNIPGQGPDTQYF
.,many,TRBV5-1,TRBJ2-7,TGCGCCAGCAGCTTGGGGGGCACGGACCACAGCTCCTACGAGCAGTACTTC,CASSLGGTDHSSYEQYF
.,many,TRBV7-3,TRBJ2-2,TGTGCCAGCAGCCCCGGTGGGTTTCGGACCGGGGAGCTGTTTTTT,CASSPGGFRTGELFF
.,once,TRBV19,TRBJ1-1,TGTGGTACAACGCCGGCAGTTGGATCGCCCCAAGCTTTCTTT,CGTTPAVGSPQAFF
.,few,TRBV6-5,TRBJ1-1,TGTGCCAGTAGGACCTTCATGAACACTGAAGCTTTCTTT,CASRTFMNTEAFF